This T cell receptor beta chain came from a study of glioma-infiltrating T cells. Study-level findings and limits: Only very few CDR3 sequences appeared in both tissue and blood. Above-expected tissue-blood divergence occurred in all gliomas, most in low-grade ones.

On this clonotype: Its target is not known.

The iRepertoire nested amplicon-rescue multiplex PCR amplified TCR alpha and beta CDR3s from RNA. One-step reverse transcription and amplification started from approximately 100-400 ng of tissue mRNA or PBMC total RNA. In TCRdb, the multiplex PCR reads were re-called with MiXCR into one record per CDR3 protein. In the table there are 150,000 or so distinct CDR3 sequences, about 39% of which are singletons. Germline CDR1 is MGHRA and CDR2 is YSYEKL. V lost 0 bases and J 4 bases, leaving 9 bases between the germline ends. The CDR3 consists of 14 residues. What was sequenced was glioma tissue, nonneoplastic brain tissue, or PBMCs (not recorded which). This TCR derives from a human donor with low-grade glioma or glioblastoma, undergoing nonglioma brain surgery, or in good health (not recorded which). V gene TRBV4-1 combines with J gene TRBJ1-1; TRBD1 is a possible D gene (6 bases). The CDR3 DNA reads as TGCGCCAGCAGCCAAGATGGGGGCAGCACTGAAGCTTTCTTT. Amino acid sequence: CASSQDGGSTEAFF.